The clone carrying this T cell receptor beta chain was recorded only once. Its specificity is unknown. It was with 60 Vbeta and 13 Jbeta primers that the PCR ran. As processed by the authors: About 12 million shared chains were among the roughly 80 million unique TCR beta chains that a later analysis counted. Only in-frame clones appear in the TCRdb table, and some are missing; sequencing was by immunoSEQ multiplex PCR. V and J calls and clone size come straight from that table; D and trimming were deduced from the DNA. The sample records 200,000 to 250,000 clones, roughly 91% being singletons. This sample was taken from a study of cytomegalovirus exposure and HLA in healthy donors. Study details: Approximately 80 million unique TCRs, all from HLA-typed donors, were included in an early release of the data. Study-wide points: In a later analysis, specific HLA alleles were associated with under 20,000 TCR beta sequences at a 0.05 false discovery rate. An analysis done earlier found most TCR beta V segments productive about 87% or about 30% of the time.

Germline values: CDR1 LGHNA, CDR2 YNFKEQ. The CDR3 is 18 amino acids. V was clipped by 0 bases and J by 5 bases, with 21 bases between them. The sample was PBMCs. This clonotype was obtained from a woman aged 18-30 years in good health and CMV-seronegative. The V call is TRBV4-2, the J call TRBJ2-3, with D possibly TRBD2 on 6 matching bases. CDR3 nucleotides: TGTGCCAGCAGCCAAGATTTTGTAGCTAGCTCGGGGGAAGATACGCAGTATTTT. This encodes CASSQDFVASSGEDTQYF.